Listed below are T cell receptor beta chains from one sample, sequenced in a study of blood T cell repertoires in COVID-19. The repertoire was sequenced with immunoSEQ multiplex PCR; TCRdb's copy has only in-frame clones and lacks some. The profile shows approximately 230,000 clones, almost 90% of them singletons. The sequenced sample consisted of PBMCs or T cells enriched from blood (not recorded which). Receptors originate from a woman between 45 and 60 years old with acute COVID-19. The CDR3 runs from the conserved cysteine through the conserved F or W. Each record gives: J gene, V gene, D gene, clone size, CDR3 DNA, CDR3 protein. A D gene is named only where the DNA matches it firmly. For some rows the clone size is stated as once, few or many, or as a class when expanded; others skip it.

TRBJ2-2 TRBV27 TRBD2 NA TGTGCCAGCAGTTTATCCCACCCTTTTCTAGCGGGAGGTACCGGGGAGCTGTTTTTT CASSLSHPFLAGGTGELFF
TRBJ2-1 TRBV7-3 TRBD1 NA TGTGCCAGCAACCCGGGACAGGGCTACAATGAGCAGTTCTTC CASNPGQGYNEQFF
TRBJ1-4 TRBV27 TRBD1 NA TGTGCCAGCAGTTTCTCTCAGGGGGCAGAAGAAAAACTGTTTTTT CASSFSQGAEEKLFF
TRBJ1-1 TRBV18 TRBD1 NA TGTGCCAGCTCACCACCGGCGGGACAGGGTATTGAAGCTTTCTTT CASSPPAGQGIEAFF
TRBJ1-5 TRBV11-2 NA NA TGTGCCAGCAGCTTGAGCGGCAATCAGCCCCAGCATTTT CASSLSGNQPQHF
TRBJ2-1 TRBV5-4 TRBD2 NA TGTGCCAGCAGCTTTAGCGGGAGGTACCGATCCTACAATGAGCAGTTCTTC CASSFSGRYRSYNEQFF
TRBJ2-7 TRBV9 TRBD2 NA TGTGCCAGCAGCGTAGGTTGGGCGGGAGAAAGCGAGCAGTACTTC CASSVGWAGESEQYF
TRBJ1-3 TRBV28 NA NA TGTGCCAGCAGTTCAGGACAGCGGACCTCTGGAAACACCATATATTTT CASSSGQRTSGNTIYF
TRBJ2-7 TRBV19 NA NA TGTGCCAGTAGTATAATGGGCTTAACCTACGAGCAGTACTTC CASSIMGLTYEQYF
TRBJ2-3 TRBV7-3 TRBD2 NA TGTGCCAGCAGCTTAAGAACGGGTGGGGCTAGCGGGACAGATACGCAGTATTTT CASSLRTGGASGTDTQYF
TRBJ2-1 TRBV6-1 TRBD2 NA TGTGCCAGCAGTGAAGTGCGCGGGGGTGTAAATGAGCAGTTCTTC CASSEVRGGVNEQFF
TRBJ2-1 TRBV18 TRBD2 NA TGTGCCAGCTCACCTTTGACTAGCGGATTCTACAATGAGCAGTTCTTC CASSPLTSGFYNEQFF
TRBJ1-2 TRBV6-4 TRBD1 NA TGTGAAGAGACAGGGGTTACCGCTAACTATGGCTACACCTTC CEETGVTANYGYTF
TRBJ2-5 TRBV28 NA NA TGTGCCAGCAGGGATTCAGGTGGGGAGACCCAGTACTTC CASRDSGGETQYF
TRBJ2-4 TRBV4-3 TRBD2 NA TGCGCCAGCAGCCAAGATGTGGCTAGCGGGAGTATCGACATTCAGTACTTC CASSQDVASGSIDIQYF
TRBJ2-1 TRBV13 TRBD2 NA TGTGCCAGTAGCTTAGGCGGGAGTCCCTATGAGCAGTTCTTC CASSLGGSPYEQFF
TRBJ1-4 TRBV19 TRBD1 NA TGTGCCAGTAGCAATCCAAGACGGCGGGACAGGGGGGCCGCAACTAATGAAAAACTGTTTTTT CASSNPRRRDRGAATNEKLFF
TRBJ1-4 TRBV10-3 NA NA TGTGCCATCACCAGGGCTTCTAATGAAAAACTGTTTTTT CAITRASNEKLFF
TRBJ1-1 TRBV13 TRBD1 once TGTGCCAGCAGCCCGGGGTCAGGGGGCGGGAGCACTGAAGCTTTCTTT CASSPGSGGGSTEAFF
TRBJ2-7 TRBV7-9 TRBD2 NA TGTGCCAGCACCCCCTCGGGGGGACTCTACTACGAGCAGTACTTC CASTPSGGLYYEQYF
TRBJ2-3 TRBV11-2 NA NA TGTGCCAGCAGCCCCCGGGGAGGAGGGGGCCGTGGTACAGATACGCAGTATTTT CASSPRGGGGRGTDTQYF
TRBJ2-3 TRBV5-4 TRBD2 NA TGTGCCATCAGAAACTATGGACTAGCGGATGTCACAGATACGCAGTATTTT CAIRNYGLADVTDTQYF
TRBJ2-1 TRBV27 TRBD1 NA TGTGCCAGCAGTGTCCGACCGACAGGGGCTTCCTACAATGAGCAGTTCTTC CASSVRPTGASYNEQFF
TRBJ2-7 TRBV18 TRBD2 NA TGTGCCAGCTCACCACCGGCTAGCGGGAGCACCTACGAGCAGTACTTC CASSPPASGSTYEQYF
TRBJ2-3 TRBV19 NA NA TGTGCCAGTAGTCCGGCAGGGGAAATTTACCGACGCACAGATACGCAGTATTTT CASSPAGEIYRRTDTQYF
TRBJ2-1 TRBV7-9 TRBD1 NA TGTGCCAGCAGCTCATCGACGACCGGGACAGGATACAATGAGCAGTTCTTC CASSSSTTGTGYNEQFF
TRBJ1-2 TRBV30 NA once TGTGCCTGGGACGAGTCCCTTGGACAGTACTATGGCTACACCTTC CAWDESLGQYYGYTF
TRBJ2-1 TRBV14 TRBD2 many TGTGCCAGCAGCTCCACTAGCGAGTACAATGAGCAGTTCTTC CASSSTSEYNEQFF
TRBJ2-3 TRBV7-9 TRBD2 once TGTGCCAGCAGCTTTTGGGGGAGGGCGGCAGATACGCAGTATTTT CASSFWGRAADTQYF
TRBJ2-2 TRBV12-3/TRBV12-4 NA NA TGTGCCAGCAGTTTAGTGGCAACCGGGGAGCTGTTTTTT CASSLVATGELFF
TRBJ2-3 TRBV7-2 NA once TGTGCCAGCAGCTTACATACTAGAAAAGCAGATACGCAGTATTTT CASSLHTRKADTQYF
TRBJ1-2 TRBV6-1 NA NA TGTGCCAGCAGTGAATTGACACAGAACTATGGCTACACCTTC CASSELTQNYGYTF
TRBJ2-1 TRBV19 TRBD2 NA TGTGCCAGTAGTATAGGGCTAGCGGACTACAATGAGCAGTTCTTC CASSIGLADYNEQFF
TRBJ2-1 TRBV27 TRBD2 NA TGTGCCAGCAGTTTATGTAGCGGGGGGAGCTCCTACAATGAGCAGTTCTTC CASSLCSGGSSYNEQFF
TRBJ2-7 TRBV4-1 TRBD2 NA TGCGCCAGCAGCCTCGAATCCGGGACTAGCGGATTAGCGACCGAGCAGTACTTC CASSLESGTSGLATEQYF
TRBJ1-1 TRBV2 NA NA TGTGCCAGCAGTTTCGGGACAAACACTGAAGCTTTCTTT CASSFGTNTEAFF
TRBJ2-7 TRBV4-2 NA few TGTGCCAGCAGCCAAGATCTGCGCGAGCAGTACTTC CASSQDLREQYF
TRBJ1-3 TRBV16 NA NA TGTGCCAGCAGCCAATCGGCCATCCCTGGAAACACCATATATTTT CASSQSAIPGNTIYF
TRBJ1-2 TRBV11-3 NA NA TGTGCCAGCAGCTTAGGTCGTGGGGCCGGCAATCTAGGCTACACCTTC CASSLGRGAGNLGYTF
TRBJ2-1 TRBV9 TRBD2 NA TGTGCCAGCAGCGCAGGACTAGTCGGCAGGAATGAGCAGTTCTTC CASSAGLVGRNEQFF
TRBJ2-2 TRBV28 NA few TGTGCCAGCAGTCAAGGGGGGGGCGGGGAGCTGTTTTTT CASSQGGGGELFF
TRBJ2-2 TRBV7-3 TRBD2 few TGTGCCAGCAGCTTACGGCTAGCGGCAAACACCGGGGAGCTGTTTTTT CASSLRLAANTGELFF
TRBJ1-1 TRBV5-1 TRBD1 NA TGCGCCAGCAGCTTGGGAGGGACAGCGAACACTGAAGCTTTCTTT CASSLGGTANTEAFF
TRBJ1-1 TRBV19 TRBD1 NA TGTGCCAGTAGTCGGGACAGGGAGGGTACTGAAGCTTTCTTT CASSRDREGTEAFF
TRBJ2-2 TRBV30 TRBD2 NA TGTGCCTGGAGGCGGATGGGAGGGGCGAACACCGGGGAGCTGTTTTTT CAWRRMGGANTGELFF
TRBJ1-1 TRBV6-1 NA NA TGTGCCAGCAGTGATTATTTAAACACTGAAGCTTTCTTT CASSDYLNTEAFF
TRBJ2-4 TRBV27 NA NA TGTGCCAGCAGTACCTACGGGACAACCAAAAACATTCAGTACTTC CASSTYGTTKNIQYF
TRBJ2-7 TRBV9 TRBD2 NA TGTGCCAGCAGCGTAGGCGTCGGGGGGGTAACCTACGAGCAGTACTTC CASSVGVGGVTYEQYF